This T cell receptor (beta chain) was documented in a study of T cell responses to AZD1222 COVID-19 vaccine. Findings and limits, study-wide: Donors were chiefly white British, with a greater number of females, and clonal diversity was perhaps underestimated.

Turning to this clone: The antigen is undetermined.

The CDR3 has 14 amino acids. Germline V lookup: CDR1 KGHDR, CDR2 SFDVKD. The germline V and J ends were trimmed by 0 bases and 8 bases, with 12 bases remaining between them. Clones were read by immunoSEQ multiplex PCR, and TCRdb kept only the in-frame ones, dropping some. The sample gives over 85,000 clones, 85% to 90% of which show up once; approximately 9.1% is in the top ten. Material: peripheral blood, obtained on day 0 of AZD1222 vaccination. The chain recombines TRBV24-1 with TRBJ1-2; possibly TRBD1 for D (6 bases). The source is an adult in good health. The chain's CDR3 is CATSDLPGGGGYTF. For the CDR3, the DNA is TGTGCCACCAGTGATTTGCCTGGGGGCGGAGGCTACACCTTC.